This T cell receptor (beta chain) was identified during a study of T cells after posttransplantation cyclophosphamide. Whole-study findings and limits: TRB overlap between skin or GI tissue T cells and blood was limited. Recipient CMV seropositivity and CMV reactivation strongly tracked TRB clonality.

The CDR3 has 17 amino acids. Trimming took 1 base from V and 3 from J; bases not matched to a gene: 8. In germline, CDR1 is SGHNT, CDR2 YENEEA. Sequencing was performed with immunoSEQ multiplex PCR; in TCRdb, only in-frame clones are kept and a portion is missing. The sample shows 7,500 to 8,000 clones, none of them appearing just once. A marrow graft followed busulfan-fludarabine conditioning, with cyclophosphamide on days +3 and +4. Many counts were recorded for this clone. Antigen: not known. Source: PBMCs, taken nearly 95 days after allogeneic stem cell transplant with posttransplant cyclophosphamide. The chain is built from TRBV11-3 and TRBJ2-3; 9 bases are shared with TRBD2. The clonotype was recovered from a female patient aged 60 or older who received an allogeneic stem cell transplant from an unrelated donor, was CMV-positive, and had acute GVHD only. Some T cells may be graft donor cells. The CDR3 reads CASSLVGLAGATDTQYF. CDR3 bases: TGTGCCAGCAGCTTAGTGGGTTTAGCGGGAGCGACAGATACGCAGTATTTT.